The present T cell receptor (beta chain) was sequenced within a study of PD-L1 blockade in urothelial cancer. For the study at large: A median of approximately 150,000 T cells was found in the blood samples. Study-level findings and limits: Durable-benefit cases showed more tumor-associated blood clone expansion at 3 weeks.

Each PCR had synthetic TCR analog templates added to it as a spike-in. Assay used: immunoSEQ multiplex PCR; TCRdb lists only in-frame clones, some missing. The data contain more than 70,000 clones, 85% to 90% of them seen just once; the ten biggest clones take up 3.4%. About this clone: Its antigen is still unknown.

The sequence was obtained from a man between 60 and 70 years old with urothelial cancer. Specimen: PBMCs, collected around atezolizumab (anti-PD-L1) treatment.

This CDR3 is CASSIETGGRREQFF. The CDR3 region has the DNA TGTGCCAGTAGTATTGAGACAGGGGGTCGAAGGGAGCAGTTCTTC. V is TRBV19 and J is TRBJ2-1; 9 bases align to TRBD1. The V gene end was trimmed by 3 bases and the J gene end by 10 bases; junction bases not matched to a gene: 10. Germline assignment: CDR1 LNHDA and CDR2 SQIVND (reference sequence). This CDR3 comprises 15 residues.